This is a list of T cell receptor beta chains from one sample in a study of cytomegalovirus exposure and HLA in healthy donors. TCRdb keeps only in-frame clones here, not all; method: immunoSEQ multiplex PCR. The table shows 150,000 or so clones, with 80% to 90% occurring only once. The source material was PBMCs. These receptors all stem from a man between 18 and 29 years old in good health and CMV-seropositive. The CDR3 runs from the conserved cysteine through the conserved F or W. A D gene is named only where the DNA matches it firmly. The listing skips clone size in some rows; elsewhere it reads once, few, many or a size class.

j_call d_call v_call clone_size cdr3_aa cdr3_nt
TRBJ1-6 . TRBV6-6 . CASSYSLRDSPLHF TGTGCCAGCAGTTACTCTCTCAGGGATTCACCCCTCCACTTT
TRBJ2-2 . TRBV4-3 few CASSQSAGLGTGELFF TGCGCCAGCAGCCAGAGCGCGGGGTTGGGCACCGGGGAGCTGTTTTTT
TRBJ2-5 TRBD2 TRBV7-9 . CASSHVTSGGQTQYF TGTGCCAGCAGCCACGTGACTAGCGGGGGACAGACCCAGTACTTC
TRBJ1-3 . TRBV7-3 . CASRPTDRTSGNTIYF TGTGCCAGCAGGCCCACTGACAGGACCTCTGGAAACACCATATATTTT
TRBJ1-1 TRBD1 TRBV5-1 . CASSSPGQIEAFF TGCGCCAGCAGCTCCCCGGGACAGATTGAAGCTTTCTTT
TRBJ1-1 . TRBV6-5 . CASRVDRNTEAFF TGTGCCAGCAGAGTGGACAGGAACACTGAAGCTTTCTTT
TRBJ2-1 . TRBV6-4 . CASSDGPVGQSSYNEQFF TGTGCCAGCAGTGACGGTCCTGTGGGGCAAAGCTCCTACAATGAGCAGTTCTTC
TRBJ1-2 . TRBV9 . CATRDGGYTF TGTGCCACCCGGGATGGTGGCTACACCTTC
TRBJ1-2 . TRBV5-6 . CASSAPREGYYNYGYTF TGTGCCAGCAGCGCGCCTAGGGAGGGGTATTATAACTATGGCTACACCTTC
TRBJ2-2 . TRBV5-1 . CASSYRGDTGELFF TGCGCCAGCAGCTACCGCGGCGACACCGGGGAGCTGTTTTTT
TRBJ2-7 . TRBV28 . CASRTGRSYEQYF TGTGCCAGCAGGACAGGGAGGTCCTACGAGCAGTACTTC
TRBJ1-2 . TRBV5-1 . CASSLQDRFHGYTF TGCGCCAGCAGCTTACAGGACAGATTTCATGGCTACACCTTC
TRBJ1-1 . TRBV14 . CASSQDGSGVNTEAFF TGTGCCAGCAGCCAAGATGGTTCAGGGGTGAACACTGAAGCTTTCTTT
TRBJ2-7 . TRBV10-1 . CAREMQGSSYEQYF TGCGCCAGAGAAATGCAGGGCAGCTCCTACGAGCAGTACTTC
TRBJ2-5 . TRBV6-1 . CASSEAVGLQETQYF TGTGCCAGCAGTGAAGCGGTGGGCCTCCAAGAGACCCAGTACTTC
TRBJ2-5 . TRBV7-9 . CASSPDFEWAQYF TGTGCCAGCAGCCCTGACTTTGAGTGGGCCCAGTACTTC
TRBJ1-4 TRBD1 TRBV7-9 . CASSKYGTGVNEKLFF TGTGCCAGCAGCAAATACGGGACAGGAGTGAATGAAAAACTGTTTTTT
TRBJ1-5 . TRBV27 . CASSRVINNQPQHF TGTGCCAGCTCCAGGGTTATCAACAATCAGCCCCAGCATTTT
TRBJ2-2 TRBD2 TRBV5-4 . CASSRLGGGLNTGELFF TGTGCCAGCAGCAGACTAGGCGGGGGATTGAACACCGGGGAGCTGTTTTTT
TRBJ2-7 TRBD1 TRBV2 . CASSRDRDYEQYF TGTGCCAGCAGCCGGGACAGGGACTACGAGCAGTACTTC
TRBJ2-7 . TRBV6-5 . CASGGRGIYEQYF TGTGCCAGCGGAGGACGGGGAATCTACGAGCAGTACTTC
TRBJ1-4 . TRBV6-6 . CASSPDRYNEKLFF TGTGCCAGCAGTCCCGACAGATATAATGAAAAACTGTTTTTT
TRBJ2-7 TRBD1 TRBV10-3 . CAIRQGTGATWEQYF TGTGCCATCAGACAAGGGACAGGGGCTACTTGGGAGCAGTACTTC
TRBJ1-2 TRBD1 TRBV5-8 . CASSFGTDIYGYTF TGTGCCAGCAGCTTTGGGACAGATATTTATGGCTACACCTTC
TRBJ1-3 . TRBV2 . CASTRSRFSGNTIYF TGTGCCAGCACTCGATCGAGATTCTCTGGAAACACCATATATTTT
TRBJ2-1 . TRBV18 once CASSPLGGFGNEQFF TGTGCCAGCTCACCACTCGGGGGATTCGGGAATGAGCAGTTCTTC
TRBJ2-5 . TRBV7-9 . CASSPRTNQETQYF TGTGCCAGCAGCCCGAGGACAAACCAAGAGACCCAGTACTTC
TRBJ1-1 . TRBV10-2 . CASSESRGGTEAFF TGCGCCAGCAGTGAGTCAAGAGGCGGCACTGAAGCTTTCTTT
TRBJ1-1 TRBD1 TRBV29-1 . CSVEVQGGNTEAFF TGCAGCGTTGAGGTACAGGGGGGGAACACTGAAGCTTTCTTT
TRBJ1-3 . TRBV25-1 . CATATGGNTIYF TGTGCCACCGCGACAGGAGGAAACACCATATATTTT
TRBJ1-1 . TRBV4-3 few CASSQDRGHDEAFF TGCGCCAGCAGCCAAGACAGGGGACACGATGAAGCTTTCTTT
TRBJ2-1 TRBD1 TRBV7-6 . CASSFLGTGGNEQFF TGTGCCAGCAGCTTTTTGGGGACAGGGGGCAATGAGCAGTTCTTC
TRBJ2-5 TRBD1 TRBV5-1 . CASSASGTGFQETQYF TGCGCCAGCAGCGCCTCCGGGACAGGGTTTCAAGAGACCCAGTACTTC
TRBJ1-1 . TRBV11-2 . CASSLDGHYTEAFF TGTGCCAGCAGCTTAGATGGCCATTACACTGAAGCTTTCTTT
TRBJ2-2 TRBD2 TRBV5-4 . CASSLTGGGDTGELFF TGTGCCAGCAGCTTAACGGGGGGTGGAGACACCGGGGAGCTGTTTTTT
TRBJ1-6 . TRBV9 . CASSVEGNSPLHF TGTGCCAGCAGCGTAGAGGGGAATTCACCCCTCCACTTT
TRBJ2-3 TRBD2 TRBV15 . CATSRDSGGSGRTDTQYF TGTGCCACCAGCAGAGATAGCGGGGGGTCTGGACGCACAGATACGCAGTATTTT
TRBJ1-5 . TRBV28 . CASRPKGGGAGQPQHF TGTGCCAGCAGACCGAAGGGTGGGGGGGCTGGTCAGCCCCAGCATTTT
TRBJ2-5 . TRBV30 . CAWSTSPGREETQYF TGTGCCTGGAGTACCTCCCCCGGGAGAGAAGAGACCCAGTACTTC
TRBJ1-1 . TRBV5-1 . CASSLRAGNTEAFF TGCGCCAGCAGCTTACGCGCAGGGAACACTGAAGCTTTCTTT
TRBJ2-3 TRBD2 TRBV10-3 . CAISDSAGGPEQYF TGTGCCATCAGTGACTCAGCGGGGGGGCCCGAGCAGTATTTT
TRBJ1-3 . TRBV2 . CASSPRALSGNTIYF TGTGCCAGCAGCCCCAGGGCCCTCTCTGGAAACACCATATATTTT
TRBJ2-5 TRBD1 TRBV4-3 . CASSQNLGTGGRETQYF TGCGCCAGCAGCCAAAATTTAGGGACAGGGGGTCGAGAGACCCAGTACTTC
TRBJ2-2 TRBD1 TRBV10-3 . CAITDRGEAGELFF TGTGCCATCACGGACAGGGGTGAGGCCGGGGAGCTGTTTTTT
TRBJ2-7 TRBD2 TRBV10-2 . CATLTLAGGLYEQYF TGCGCCACCCTCACACTAGCGGGGGGGCTCTACGAGCAGTACTTC
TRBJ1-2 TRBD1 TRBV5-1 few CASSPGQGRRSGYGYTF TGCGCCAGCAGCCCGGGACAGGGTAGACGAAGTGGCTATGGCTACACCTTC
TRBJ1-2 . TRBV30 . CAWRGGRGYGYTF TGTGCCTGGAGGGGGGGGCGCGGCTATGGCTACACCTTC
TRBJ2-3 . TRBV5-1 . CASSLGTYTDTQYF TGCGCCAGCAGCTTAGGGACTTACACAGATACGCAGTATTTT
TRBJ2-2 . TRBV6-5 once CASSYLGGAPGELFF TGTGCCAGCAGTTACTTAGGGGGAGCCCCCGGGGAGCTGTTTTTT